A selection of T cell receptor beta chains follows, all from one sample in a study of shared clonotypes between healthy human individuals. The method was immunoSEQ multiplex PCR; TCRdb's version includes in-frame clones alone and lacks a portion of them. The sample lists some 600,000 clones, approximately 96% seen once, with 0.11% in the top ten. Source material: naive CD8+ T cells sorted from blood. The receptors derive from a woman aged 25 to 45 in good health. Both conserved end residues are part of each CDR3. D genes are given only for firm matches. Clone sizes are given selectively: once, few, many, or a class where the clone is expanded.

j_gene	d_gene	v_gene	abundance	CDR3aa	CDR3nt
TRBJ2-1	TRBD2	TRBV7-2	.	CASSIGPSGFYNEQFF	TGTGCCAGCAGCATAGGCCCTAGCGGATTTTACAATGAGCAGTTCTTC
TRBJ2-1	TRBD2	TRBV10-3	.	CAISAAGDVNEQFF	TGTGCCATCAGCGCCGCGGGAGATGTAAATGAGCAGTTCTTC
TRBJ1-2	.	TRBV28	.	CASSLFRGHGYTF	TGTGCCAGCAGTTTATTTCGGGGCCATGGCTACACCTTC
TRBJ2-7	TRBD1	TRBV5-6	few	CASSQPTRTGKYEQYF	TGTGCCAGCAGCCAACCAACCAGGACAGGGAAATACGAGCAGTACTTC
TRBJ2-7	.	TRBV9	.	CASSGQSYEQYF	TGTGCCAGCAGCGGGCAATCCTACGAGCAGTACTTC
TRBJ2-2	TRBD2	TRBV28	.	CASTFGPNSGLAGYTGELFF	TGTGCCAGCACCTTCGGGCCCAACTCTGGTCTAGCGGGGTACACCGGGGAGCTGTTTTTT
TRBJ2-7	TRBD2	TRBV29-1	.	CSVEAGDGYEQYF	TGCAGCGTCGAAGCGGGAGATGGCTACGAGCAGTACTTC
TRBJ1-2	.	TRBV28	once	CATVRKDSYGYTF	TGTGCCACCGTACGGAAAGACAGCTATGGCTACACCTTC
TRBJ1-1	.	TRBV28	.	CASFFTGFEAFF	TGTGCCAGCTTCTTTACAGGCTTTGAAGCTTTCTTT
TRBJ2-1	.	TRBV9	.	CASSATQRVNEQFF	TGTGCCAGCAGCGCTACTCAGCGGGTCAATGAGCAGTTCTTC
TRBJ2-3	.	TRBV7-9	.	CASRTLADSTDTQYF	TGTGCCAGCAGAACTTTAGCGGATAGCACAGATACGCAGTATTTT
TRBJ2-2	TRBD2	TRBV28	.	CASSLPREDTGELFF	TGTGCCAGCAGTTTGCCTCGGGAGGACACCGGGGAGCTGTTTTTT
TRBJ2-2	.	TRBV11-2	few	CASSLDIPGELFF	TGTGCCAGCAGCTTAGATATCCCCGGGGAGCTGTTTTTT
TRBJ2-7	TRBD2	TRBV28	.	CASSWLAGAYEQYF	TGTGCCAGCAGTTGGCTAGCGGGGGCCTACGAGCAGTACTTC
TRBJ2-3	.	TRBV10-3	.	CAISDEPRDPTDTQYF	TGTGCCATCAGTGACGAACCTAGAGACCCCACAGATACGCAGTATTTT
TRBJ1-2	.	TRBV9	.	CASSVRDTGLIGYTF	TGTGCCAGCAGCGTGAGGGATACAGGGTTAATTGGCTACACCTTC
TRBJ2-7	.	TRBV2	.	CASSEGRRDSYEQYF	TGTGCCAGCAGTGAGGGCCGGAGGGACTCCTACGAGCAGTACTTC
TRBJ2-7	.	TRBV28	once	CASSSFSHGTVSSYEQYF	TGTGCCAGCAGTTCATTTTCACATGGGACCGTGAGCTCCTACGAGCAGTACTTC
TRBJ2-7	.	TRBV29-1	.	CSVGGGPSHEQYF	TGCAGCGTTGGAGGAGGGCCCTCCCACGAGCAGTACTTC
TRBJ2-1	TRBD2	TRBV28	.	CASQAGVRYNEQFF	TGTGCCAGCCAAGCGGGAGTAAGGTACAATGAGCAGTTCTTC
TRBJ2-7	TRBD2	TRBV5-6	once	CASSGSSGSYEQYF	TGTGCCAGCAGCGGAAGTAGCGGGAGCTACGAGCAGTACTTC
TRBJ2-1	.	TRBV5-8	.	CASSFPRRSSYNEQFF	TGTGCCAGCAGCTTCCCTCGCCGGAGCTCCTACAATGAGCAGTTCTTC
TRBJ2-3	.	TRBV15	.	CATSAGLASTDTQYF	TGTGCCACCAGCGCGGGACTCGCGAGCACAGATACGCAGTATTTT
TRBJ2-7	.	TRBV28	.	CASSPRWTGPGGAYEQYF	TGTGCCAGCAGTCCCCGTTGGACCGGGCCAGGTGGGGCCTACGAGCAGTACTTC
TRBJ1-4	TRBD1	TRBV11-2	.	CASSLAGGGEKLFF	TGTGCCAGCAGCCTGGCCGGAGGGGGCGAAAAACTGTTTTTT
TRBJ1-1	.	TRBV6-5	.	CASSYSPAGRAAFF	TGTGCCAGCAGTTACTCCCCGGCAGGCCGGGCGGCTTTCTTT
TRBJ2-2	TRBD1	TRBV28	once	CASSLTGVHGELFF	TGTGCCAGCAGTTTGACAGGGGTGCACGGGGAGCTGTTTTTT
TRBJ1-1	.	TRBV28	few	CASSLRTVNTEAFF	TGTGCCAGCAGTTTACGGACGGTGAACACTGAAGCTTTCTTT
TRBJ2-7	TRBD2	TRBV5-8	.	CASSYPGTSVYEQYF	TGTGCCAGCAGCTACCCCGGGACTAGCGTCTACGAGCAGTACTTC
TRBJ2-7	.	TRBV13	.	CASSLGTAPYEQYF	TGTGCCAGCAGCTTAGGGACGGCCCCCTACGAGCAGTACTTC
TRBJ1-2	.	TRBV19	.	CASFRGIYGYTF	TGTGCCAGTTTCCGGGGGATCTATGGCTACACCTTC
TRBJ2-6	.	TRBV28	.	CASSDPFGANVLTF	TGTGCCAGCAGCGACCCTTTCGGGGCCAACGTCCTGACTTTC
TRBJ2-2	TRBD2	TRBV4-2	.	CASSQGRASGRSIGELFF	TGTGCCAGCAGCCAAGGGCGGGCTAGCGGGAGGAGTATAGGGGAGCTGTTTTTT
TRBJ2-1	TRBD2	TRBV5-4	.	CASSQGLAGGPDNEQFF	TGTGCCAGCAGCCAGGGACTAGCGGGAGGGCCCGACAATGAGCAGTTCTTC
TRBJ2-1	TRBD2	TRBV9	.	CASSGHGGGAYNEQFF	TGTGCCAGCAGCGGACATGGCGGGGGGGCCTACAATGAGCAGTTCTTC
TRBJ2-7	.	TRBV7-6	.	CASSFGLTYEQYF	TGTGCCAGCAGCTTCGGACTAACCTACGAGCAGTACTTC
TRBJ2-1	TRBD2	TRBV7-9	.	CASSPSGIGSYNEQFF	TGTGCCAGCAGCCCAAGCGGGATAGGGTCCTACAATGAGCAGTTCTTC
TRBJ2-1	.	TRBV7-3	.	CASSLMGSTYNEQFF	TGTGCCAGCAGCTTAATGGGGTCCACCTACAATGAGCAGTTCTTC
TRBJ2-1	TRBD2	TRBV2	.	CASRWDREGTSGNNEQFF	TGTGCCAGCAGATGGGACAGGGAAGGGACTAGCGGAAACAATGAGCAGTTCTTC
TRBJ2-7	.	TRBV15	.	CATSRDMDEQYF	TGTGCCACCAGCAGAGATATGGACGAGCAGTACTTC
TRBJ1-1	.	TRBV27	.	CASSLAGAGAEAFF	TGTGCCAGCAGTTTAGCAGGGGCGGGAGCTGAAGCTTTCTTT
TRBJ1-1	TRBD1	TRBV4-1	.	CASSRSGGTGDTEAFF	TGCGCCAGCAGCCGGAGCGGAGGGACAGGGGACACTGAAGCTTTCTTT
TRBJ2-7	TRBD2	TRBV27	few	CASSPGTSGYEQYF	TGTGCCAGCAGCCCCGGGACTAGCGGCTACGAGCAGTACTTC
TRBJ2-7	.	TRBV21-1	.	CASSPTPGLAGYEQYF	TGTGCCAGCAGCCCGACCCCGGGACTAGCGGGATATGAGCAGTACTTC
TRBJ1-6	TRBD1	TRBV28	.	CASRWTGTNSPLHF	TGTGCCAGCAGGTGGACAGGCACTAATTCACCCCTCCACTTT
TRBJ1-2	TRBD1	TRBV27	.	CASRRDSSNYGYTF	TGTGCCAGCAGGAGGGACAGCTCTAACTATGGCTACACCTTC
TRBJ2-1	TRBD1	TRBV9	.	CASSAGTGSYNEQFF	TGTGCCAGCAGCGCCGGGACAGGTTCCTACAATGAGCAGTTCTTC
TRBJ1-2	.	TRBV14	.	CASSQDGMGVGGYTF	TGTGCCAGCAGCCAAGATGGAATGGGAGTTGGAGGCTACACCTTC
TRBJ2-7	.	TRBV28	.	CASSLGPRGLHYEQYF	TGTGCCAGCAGTTTAGGACCCAGGGGTCTCCACTACGAGCAGTACTTC
TRBJ1-2	.	TRBV30	.	CAWSGTGRYGYTF	TGTGCCTGGAGTGGTACAGGGAGGTATGGCTACACCTTC
TRBJ2-1	TRBD2	TRBV5-5	.	CASSREGDNYNEQFF	TGTGCCAGCAGCCGGGAGGGGGACAACTACAATGAGCAGTTCTTC
TRBJ2-1	TRBD2	TRBV19	.	CASSIVAGPYNEQFF	TGTGCCAGTAGCATAGTAGCGGGACCTTACAATGAGCAGTTCTTC
TRBJ2-2	TRBD1	TRBV19	.	CASTATGGATGELFF	TGTGCCAGTACCGCCACAGGGGGCGCCACCGGGGAGCTGTTTTTT
TRBJ2-1	TRBD2	TRBV2	.	CASRKAGTSGSNEQFF	TGTGCCAGCAGAAAAGCCGGGACTAGCGGGAGTAATGAGCAGTTCTTC
TRBJ2-5	.	TRBV9	once	CASSPRTVSYQETQYF	TGTGCCAGCAGCCCCAGGACAGTTTCGTACCAAGAGACCCAGTACTTC